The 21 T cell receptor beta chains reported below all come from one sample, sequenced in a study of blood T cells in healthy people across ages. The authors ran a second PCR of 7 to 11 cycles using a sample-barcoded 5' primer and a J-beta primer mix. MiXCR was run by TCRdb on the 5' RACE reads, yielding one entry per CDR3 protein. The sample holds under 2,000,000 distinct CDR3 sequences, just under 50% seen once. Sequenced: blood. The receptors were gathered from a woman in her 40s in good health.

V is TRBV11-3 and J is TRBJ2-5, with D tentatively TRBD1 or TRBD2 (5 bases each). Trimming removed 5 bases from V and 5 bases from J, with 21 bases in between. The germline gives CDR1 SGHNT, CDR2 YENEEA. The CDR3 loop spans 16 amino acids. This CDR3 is CASSTPRRGDPETQYF. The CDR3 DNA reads TGTGCCAGCAGCACTCCGCGACGAGGGGATCCCGAGACCCAGTACTTC.

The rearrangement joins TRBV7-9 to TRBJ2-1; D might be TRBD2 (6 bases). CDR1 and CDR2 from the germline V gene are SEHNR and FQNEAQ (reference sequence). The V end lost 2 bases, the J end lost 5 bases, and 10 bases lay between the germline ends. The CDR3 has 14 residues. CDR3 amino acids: CASSLWRGHNEQFF. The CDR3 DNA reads TGTGCCAGCAGCTTATGGCGGGGCCACAATGAGCAGTTCTTC.

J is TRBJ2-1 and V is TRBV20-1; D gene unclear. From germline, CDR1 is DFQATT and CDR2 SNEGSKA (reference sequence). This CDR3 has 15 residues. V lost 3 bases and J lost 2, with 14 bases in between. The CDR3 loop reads CSARGLLGPYNEQFF. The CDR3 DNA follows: TGCAGTGCTAGGGGCCTATTGGGTCCCTACAATGAGCAGTTCTTC.

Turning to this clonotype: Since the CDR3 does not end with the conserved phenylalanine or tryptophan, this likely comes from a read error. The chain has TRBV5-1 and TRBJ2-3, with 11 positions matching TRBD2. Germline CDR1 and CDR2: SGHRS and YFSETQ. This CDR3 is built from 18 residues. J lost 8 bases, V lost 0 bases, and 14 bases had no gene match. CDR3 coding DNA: TGCGCCAGCAGCTTGGAACTAGCGGGGGCCCTATGGATGGGTACGCAGTATCTT. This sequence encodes CASSLELAGALWMGTQYL.

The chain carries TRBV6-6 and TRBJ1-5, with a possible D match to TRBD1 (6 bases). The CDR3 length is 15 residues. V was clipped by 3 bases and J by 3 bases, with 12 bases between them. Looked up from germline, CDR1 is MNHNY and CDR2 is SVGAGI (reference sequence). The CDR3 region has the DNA TGTGCCAGCAGTTATAGACAGGCAGCCAATCAGCCCCAGCATTTT. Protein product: CASSYRQAANQPQHF.

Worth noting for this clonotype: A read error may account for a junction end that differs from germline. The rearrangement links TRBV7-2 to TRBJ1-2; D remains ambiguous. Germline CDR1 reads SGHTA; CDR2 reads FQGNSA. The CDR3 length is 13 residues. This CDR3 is CASSLVTNYGDTF. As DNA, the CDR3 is TGTGCCAGCAGCTTAGTGACTAACTATGGCGACACCTTC.

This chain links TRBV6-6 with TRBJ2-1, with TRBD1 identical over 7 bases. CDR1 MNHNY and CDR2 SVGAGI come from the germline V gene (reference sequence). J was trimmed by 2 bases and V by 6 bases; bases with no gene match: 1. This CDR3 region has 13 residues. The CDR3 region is CASRDRTYNEQFF. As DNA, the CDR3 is TGTGCCAGCAGGGACAGGACCTACAATGAGCAGTTCTTC.

Written as DNA, the CDR3 is TGCAGTGCTAGAGGAAAGCGGGTGGGCAAAAACATTCAGTACTTC. Amino acids: CSARGKRVGKNIQYF. The V call is TRBV20-1, the J call TRBJ2-4; D may be TRBD2 (6 bases). V lost 1 base, J lost 3 bases, and 13 bases lay in between. The CDR3 is 15 residues long. Germline assignment: CDR1 DFQATT and CDR2 SNEGSKA (reference sequence).

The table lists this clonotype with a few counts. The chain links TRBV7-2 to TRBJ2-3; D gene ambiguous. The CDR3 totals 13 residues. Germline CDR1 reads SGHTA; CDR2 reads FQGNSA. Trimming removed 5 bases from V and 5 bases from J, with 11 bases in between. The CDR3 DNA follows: TGTGCCAGCAGCCAACGCGGCGAAGATACGCAGTATTTT. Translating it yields CASSQRGEDTQYF. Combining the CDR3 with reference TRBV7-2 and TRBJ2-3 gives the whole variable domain GAGVSQSPSNKVTEKGKDVELRCDPISGHTALYWYRQSLGQGLEFLIYFQGNSAPDKSGLPSDRFSAERTGGSVSTLTIQRTQQEDSAVYLCASSQRGEDTQYFGPGTRLTVL.

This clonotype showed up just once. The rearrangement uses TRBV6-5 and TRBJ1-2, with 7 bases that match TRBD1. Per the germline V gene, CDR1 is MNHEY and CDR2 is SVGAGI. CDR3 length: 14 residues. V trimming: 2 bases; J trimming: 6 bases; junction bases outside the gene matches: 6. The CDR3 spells CASSYDRAIDGYTF. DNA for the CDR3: TGTGCCAGCAGTTACGACAGGGCAATTGATGGCTACACCTTC.

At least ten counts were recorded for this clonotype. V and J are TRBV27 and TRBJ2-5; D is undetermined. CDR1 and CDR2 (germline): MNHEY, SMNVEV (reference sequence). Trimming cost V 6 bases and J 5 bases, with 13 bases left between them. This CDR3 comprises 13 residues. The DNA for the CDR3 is TGTGCCAGCAGCTCCTTGGGCCAGGAGACCCAGTACTTC. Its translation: CASSSLGQETQYF.

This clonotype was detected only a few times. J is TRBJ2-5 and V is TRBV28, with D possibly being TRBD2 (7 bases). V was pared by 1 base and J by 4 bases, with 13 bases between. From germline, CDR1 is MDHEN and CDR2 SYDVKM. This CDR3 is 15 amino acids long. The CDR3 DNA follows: TGTGCCAGCAGTTTATCAACAGGGAGGGGAGAGACCCAGTACTTC. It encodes CASSLSTGRGETQYF.

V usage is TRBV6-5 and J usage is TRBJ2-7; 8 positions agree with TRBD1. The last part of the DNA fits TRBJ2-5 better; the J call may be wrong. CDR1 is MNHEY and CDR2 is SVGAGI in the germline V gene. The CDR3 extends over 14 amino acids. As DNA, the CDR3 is TGTGCCAGCAAGAGGGGACAGGCCTCAGAGACCCAGTACTTC. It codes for CASKRGQASETQYF.

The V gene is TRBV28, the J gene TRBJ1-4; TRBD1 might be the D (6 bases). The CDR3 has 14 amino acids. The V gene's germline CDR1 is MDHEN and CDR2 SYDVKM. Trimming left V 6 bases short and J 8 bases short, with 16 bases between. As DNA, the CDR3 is TGTGCCAGCAGAGCGGGGGGGGCAAGAGAAAAACTGTTTTTT. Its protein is CASRAGGAREKLFF.

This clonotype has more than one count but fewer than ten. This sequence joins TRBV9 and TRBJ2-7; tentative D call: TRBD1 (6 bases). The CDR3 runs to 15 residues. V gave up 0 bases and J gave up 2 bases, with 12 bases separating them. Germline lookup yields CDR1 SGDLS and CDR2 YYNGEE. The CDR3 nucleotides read TGTGCCAGCAGCGTAGGTGGCAGGGGTCCCTACGAGCAGTACTTC. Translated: CASSVGGRGPYEQYF.

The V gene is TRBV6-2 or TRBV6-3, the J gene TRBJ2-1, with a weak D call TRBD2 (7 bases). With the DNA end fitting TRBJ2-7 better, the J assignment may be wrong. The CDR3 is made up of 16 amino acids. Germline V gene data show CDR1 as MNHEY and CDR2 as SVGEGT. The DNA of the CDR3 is TGTGCCAGCAGTTACTCGTTGCGGGGGCGATCCTACGAGCAGTACTTC. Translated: CASSYSLRGRSYEQYF.

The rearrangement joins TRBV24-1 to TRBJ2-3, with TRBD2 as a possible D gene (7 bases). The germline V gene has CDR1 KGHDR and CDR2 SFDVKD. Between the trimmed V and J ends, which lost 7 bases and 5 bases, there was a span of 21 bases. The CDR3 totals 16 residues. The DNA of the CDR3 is TGTGCCACCAGGGAGGCGGGGGCGGGCGGAGTAGATACGCAGTATTTT. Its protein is CATREAGAGGVDTQYF.

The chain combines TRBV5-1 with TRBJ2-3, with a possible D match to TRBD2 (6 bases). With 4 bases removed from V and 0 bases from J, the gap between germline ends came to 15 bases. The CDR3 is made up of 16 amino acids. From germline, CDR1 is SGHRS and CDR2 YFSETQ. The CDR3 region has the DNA TGCGCCAGCAGCAGAACAGGCGGAGGGAGCACAGATACGCAGTATTTT. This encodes CASSRTGGGSTDTQYF.

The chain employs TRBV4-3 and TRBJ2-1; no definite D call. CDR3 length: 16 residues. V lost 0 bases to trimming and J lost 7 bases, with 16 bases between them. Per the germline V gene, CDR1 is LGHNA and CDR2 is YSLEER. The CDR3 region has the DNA TGCGCCAGCAGCCAAGATTGGCGGATACTTAGAAATGAGCAGTTCTTC. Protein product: CASSQDWRILRNEQFF.

CDR3: CASSESGSFADTQYF. As DNA, the CDR3 is TGTGCCAGCAGTGAATCGGGCAGTTTCGCAGATACGCAGTATTTT. The chain couples TRBV6-1 to TRBJ2-3; D not resolved. The CDR3 extends over 15 amino acids. The germline V gene has CDR1 MNHNS and CDR2 SASEGT. V lost 2 bases, J lost 4 bases, and 13 bases lay in between.

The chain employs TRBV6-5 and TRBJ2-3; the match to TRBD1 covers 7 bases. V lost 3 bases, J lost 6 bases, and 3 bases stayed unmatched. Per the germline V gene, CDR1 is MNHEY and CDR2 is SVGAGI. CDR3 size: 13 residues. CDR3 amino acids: CASSYSQGDTQYF. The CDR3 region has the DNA TGTGCCAGCAGTTATTCACAGGGGGATACGCAGTATTTT.